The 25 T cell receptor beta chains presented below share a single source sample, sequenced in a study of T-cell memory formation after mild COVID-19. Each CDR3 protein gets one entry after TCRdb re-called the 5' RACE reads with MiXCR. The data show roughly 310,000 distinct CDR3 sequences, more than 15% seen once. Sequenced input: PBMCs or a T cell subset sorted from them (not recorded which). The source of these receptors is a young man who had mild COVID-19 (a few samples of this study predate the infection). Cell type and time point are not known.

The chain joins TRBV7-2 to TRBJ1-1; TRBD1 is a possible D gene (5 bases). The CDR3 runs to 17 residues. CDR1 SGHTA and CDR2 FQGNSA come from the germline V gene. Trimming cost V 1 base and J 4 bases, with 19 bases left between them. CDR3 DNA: TGTGCCAGCAGCTTAGGAGGAACCAGGGTTGGTCCCACTGAAGCTTTCTTT. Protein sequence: CASSLGGTRVGPTEAFF. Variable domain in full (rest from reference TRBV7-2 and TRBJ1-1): GAGVSQSPSNKVTEKGKDVELRCDPISGHTALYWYRQSLGQGLEFLIYFQGNSAPDKSGLPSDRFSAERTGGSVSTLTIQRTQQEDSAVYLCASSLGGTRVGPTEAFFGQGTRLTVV.

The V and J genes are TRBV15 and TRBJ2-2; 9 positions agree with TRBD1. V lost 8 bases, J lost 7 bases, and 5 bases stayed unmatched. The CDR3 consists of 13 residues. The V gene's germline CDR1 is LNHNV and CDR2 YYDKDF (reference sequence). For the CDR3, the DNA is TGTGCCACCGGGACAGGGCTGAGCGGGGAGCTGTTTTTT. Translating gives CATGTGLSGELFF.

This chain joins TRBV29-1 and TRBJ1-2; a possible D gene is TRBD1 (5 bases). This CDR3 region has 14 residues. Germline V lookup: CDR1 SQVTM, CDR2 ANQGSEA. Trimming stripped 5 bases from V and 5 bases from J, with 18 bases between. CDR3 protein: CSVPFGGAPYGYTF. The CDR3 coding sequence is TGCAGCGTTCCATTCGGGGGAGCACCATATGGCTACACCTTC. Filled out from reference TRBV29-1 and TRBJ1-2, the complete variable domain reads SAVISQKPSRDICQRGTSLTIQCQVDSQVTMMFWYRQQPGQSLTLIATANQGSEATYESGFVIDKFPISRPNLTFSTLTVSNMSPEDSSIYLCSVPFGGAPYGYTFGSGTRLTVV.

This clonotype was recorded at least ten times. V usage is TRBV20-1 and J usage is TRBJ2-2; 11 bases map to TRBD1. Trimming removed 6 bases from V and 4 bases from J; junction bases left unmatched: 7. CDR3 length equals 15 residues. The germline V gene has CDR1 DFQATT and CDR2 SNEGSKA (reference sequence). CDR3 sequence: CSAPDRGRGTGELFF. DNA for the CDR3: TGCAGTGCCCCGGACAGGGGGCGAGGCACCGGGGAGCTGTTTTTT.

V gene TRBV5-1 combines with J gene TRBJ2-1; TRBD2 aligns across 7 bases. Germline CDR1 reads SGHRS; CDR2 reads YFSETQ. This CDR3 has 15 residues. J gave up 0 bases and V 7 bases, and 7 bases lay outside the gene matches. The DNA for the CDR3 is TGCGCCAGCGGTAAAGCGGGGAGCTCCTACAATGAGCAGTTCTTC. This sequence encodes CASGKAGSSYNEQFF.

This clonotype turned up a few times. The CDR3 bases are TGTGCCAGCAGCCTCCAAGGGGGGACTAAACAGTTCTTC. It yields the protein CASSLQGGTKQFF. The rearrangement links TRBV14 to TRBJ2-1; D perhaps matches TRBD2 (7 bases). The germline gives CDR1 SGHDN, CDR2 FVKESK. This CDR3 has 13 residues. V gave up 4 bases and J gave up 13 bases, with 17 bases separating them.

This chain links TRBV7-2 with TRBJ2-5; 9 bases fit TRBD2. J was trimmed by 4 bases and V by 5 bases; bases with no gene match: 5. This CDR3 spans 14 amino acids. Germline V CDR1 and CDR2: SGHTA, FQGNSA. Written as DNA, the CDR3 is TGTGCCAGCAGCGTGCGGGGGGGCCCAGAGACCCAGTACTTC. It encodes CASSVRGGPETQYF.

The CDR3 coding sequence is TGTGCCAGCAGTTACTCGGGGGGCCGGTACGAGCAGTACTTC. Its protein product is CASSYSGGRYEQYF. The chain links TRBV6-2 or TRBV6-3 to TRBJ2-7; D assignment may be TRBD1 or TRBD2 (6 bases each). In germline, CDR1 is MNHEY, CDR2 SVGEGT. The germline V and J ends were trimmed by 0 bases and 4 bases, with 10 bases remaining between them. The CDR3 contains 14 residues.

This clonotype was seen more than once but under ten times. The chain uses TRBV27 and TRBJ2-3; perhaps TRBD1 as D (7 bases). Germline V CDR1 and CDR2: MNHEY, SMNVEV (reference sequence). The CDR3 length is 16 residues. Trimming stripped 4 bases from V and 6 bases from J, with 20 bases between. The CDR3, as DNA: TGTGCCAGCAGTTCGTTGCGGGACAGCTTCATCGATACGCAGTATTTT. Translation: CASSSLRDSFIDTQYF.

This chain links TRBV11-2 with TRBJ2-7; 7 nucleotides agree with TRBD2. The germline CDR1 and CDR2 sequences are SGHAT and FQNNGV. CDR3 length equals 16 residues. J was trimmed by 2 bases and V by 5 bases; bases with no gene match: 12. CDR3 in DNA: TGTGCCAGCAGCCCTACATCGGGGGGATCCCCCTACGAGCAGTACGTC. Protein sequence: CASSPTSGGSPYEQYV.

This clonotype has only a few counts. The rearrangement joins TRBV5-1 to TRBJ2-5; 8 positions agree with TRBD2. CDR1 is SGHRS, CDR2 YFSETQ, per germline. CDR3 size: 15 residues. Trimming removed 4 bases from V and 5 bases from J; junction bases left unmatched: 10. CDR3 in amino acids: CASSEGLVVGETQYF. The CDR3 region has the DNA TGCGCCAGCAGCGAGGGACTAGTAGTTGGGGAGACCCAGTACTTC.

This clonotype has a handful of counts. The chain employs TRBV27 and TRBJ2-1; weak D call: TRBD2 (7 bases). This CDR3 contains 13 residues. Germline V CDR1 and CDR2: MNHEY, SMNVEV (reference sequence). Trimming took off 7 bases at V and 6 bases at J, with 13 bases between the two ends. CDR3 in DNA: TGTGCCAGCACCAATGGGGGGGCCAATGAGCAGTTCTTC. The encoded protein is CASTNGGANEQFF.

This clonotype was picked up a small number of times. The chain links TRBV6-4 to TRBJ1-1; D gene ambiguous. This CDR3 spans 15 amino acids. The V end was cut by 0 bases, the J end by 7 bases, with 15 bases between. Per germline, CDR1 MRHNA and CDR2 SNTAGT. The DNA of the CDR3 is TGTGCCAGCAGTGACTCGATTGAAAGGGTCGGTGAAGCTTTCTTT. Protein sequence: CASSDSIERVGEAFF.

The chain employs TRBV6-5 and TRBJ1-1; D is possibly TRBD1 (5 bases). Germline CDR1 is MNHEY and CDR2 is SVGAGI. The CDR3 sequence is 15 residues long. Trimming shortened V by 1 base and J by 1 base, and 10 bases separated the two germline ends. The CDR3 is CASSYWRRANTEAFF. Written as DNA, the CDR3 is TGTGCCAGCAGTTACTGGCGCAGGGCGAACACTGAAGCTTTCTTT.

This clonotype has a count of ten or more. This CDR3 reads CASSINTNSYNEQFF. CDR3 coding DNA: TGTGCCAGCAGCATTAACACAAACTCCTACAATGAGCAGTTCTTC. The V call is TRBV7-2, the J call TRBJ2-1; no definite D call. The V gene's germline CDR1 is SGHTA and CDR2 FQGNSA. V was shortened by 5 bases and J by 0 bases, with 11 bases between the two germline ends. This CDR3 contains 15 residues.

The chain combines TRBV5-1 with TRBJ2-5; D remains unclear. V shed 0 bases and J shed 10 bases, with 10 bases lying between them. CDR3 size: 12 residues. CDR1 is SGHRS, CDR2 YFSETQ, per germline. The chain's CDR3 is CASSLEGKIQYF. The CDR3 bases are TGCGCCAGCAGCTTGGAGGGTAAAATCCAGTACTTC.

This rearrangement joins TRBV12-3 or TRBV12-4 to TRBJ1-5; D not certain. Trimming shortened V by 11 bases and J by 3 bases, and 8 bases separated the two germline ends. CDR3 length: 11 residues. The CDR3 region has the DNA TGTGCCCGCATGTCCAATCAGCCCCAGCATTTT. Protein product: CARMSNQPQHF.

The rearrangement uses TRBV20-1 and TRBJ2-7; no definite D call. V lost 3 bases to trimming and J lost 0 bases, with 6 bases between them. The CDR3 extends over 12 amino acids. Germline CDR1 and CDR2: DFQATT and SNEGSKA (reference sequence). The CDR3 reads CSASPDSYEQYF. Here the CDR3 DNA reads TGCAGTGCTAGTCCTGACTCCTACGAGCAGTACTTC.

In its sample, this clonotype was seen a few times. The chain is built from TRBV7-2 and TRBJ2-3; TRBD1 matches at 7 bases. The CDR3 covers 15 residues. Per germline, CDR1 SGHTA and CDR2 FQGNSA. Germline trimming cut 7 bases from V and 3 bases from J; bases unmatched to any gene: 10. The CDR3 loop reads CASTPGTVITDTQYF. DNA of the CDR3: TGTGCCAGCACACCGGGGACAGTTATTACAGATACGCAGTATTTT.

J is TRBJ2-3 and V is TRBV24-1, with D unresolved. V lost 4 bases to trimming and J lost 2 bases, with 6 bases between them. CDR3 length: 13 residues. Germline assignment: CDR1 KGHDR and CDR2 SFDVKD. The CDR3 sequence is CATSDRSTDTQYF. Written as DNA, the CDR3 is TGTGCCACCAGTGACAGGTCCACAGATACGCAGTATTTT.

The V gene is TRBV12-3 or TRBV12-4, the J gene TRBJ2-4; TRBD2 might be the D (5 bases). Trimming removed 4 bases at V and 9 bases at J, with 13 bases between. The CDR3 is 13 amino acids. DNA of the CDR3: TGTGCCAGCAGTTACGGGGTGGGCGGCATTCAGTACTTC. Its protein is CASSYGVGGIQYF.

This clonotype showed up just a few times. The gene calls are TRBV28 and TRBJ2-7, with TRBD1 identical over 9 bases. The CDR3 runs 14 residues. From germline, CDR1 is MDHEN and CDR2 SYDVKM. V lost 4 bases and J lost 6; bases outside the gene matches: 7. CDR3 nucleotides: TGTGCCAGCAGTTCACTTGGACAGGGGCGCGAGCAGTACGTC. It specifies CASSSLGQGREQYV.

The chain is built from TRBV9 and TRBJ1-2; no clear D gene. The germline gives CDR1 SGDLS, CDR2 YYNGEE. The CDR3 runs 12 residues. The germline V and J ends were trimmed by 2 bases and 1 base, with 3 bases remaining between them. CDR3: CASSVGNYGYTF. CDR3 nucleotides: TGTGCCAGCAGCGTTGGTAACTATGGCTACACCTTC.

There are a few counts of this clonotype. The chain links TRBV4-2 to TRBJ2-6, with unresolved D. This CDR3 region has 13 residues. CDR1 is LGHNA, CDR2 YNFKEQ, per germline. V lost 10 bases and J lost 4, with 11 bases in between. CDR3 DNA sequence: TGTGCCACCACCTTGGGCGGGGCCAACGTCCTGACTTTC. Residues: CATTLGGANVLTF.

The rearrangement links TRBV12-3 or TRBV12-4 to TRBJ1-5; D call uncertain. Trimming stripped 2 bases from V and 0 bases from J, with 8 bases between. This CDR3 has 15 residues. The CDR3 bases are TGTGCCAGCAGTTTAAACAGCTTTAGCAATCAGCCCCAGCATTTT. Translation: CASSLNSFSNQPQHF.